This T cell receptor beta chain was recorded in a study of blood T cell repertoires in COVID-19 (dated by TCRdb to about 2020). General notes on the study: Samples covering the acute and convalescent phases of COVID-19 were provided by collaborators in the United States, Italy and Spain. The prospective study material was composed of cDNA or gDNA derived from T cells, B-cell-depleted T cells, or PBMCs. The dataset comprised deeply sampled blood TCRbeta repertoires from subjects exposed to, actively infected with, or recovered from COVID-19. The repertoires were released in a freely available public database meant as a resource for research on the immune response to SARS-CoV-2. The samples were drawn from the first 160 participants of the ongoing ImmuneRACE study and from under 1,500 subjects provided by 6 global collaborators. A de-identified subject ID, COVID-19 status, age in years and sex were almost always included in the sample metadata. HLA class I and class II types, where available, came from metadata supplied by the sample provider rather than from assay-based typing.

The immunoSEQ Assay, a bias-controlled multiplex PCR, was used to amplify TCRbeta CDR3 regions from genomic DNA. Per the source publication's procedure: The number of nucleated cells in each sample was estimated from the amplification of reference gene primers within the assay. To quantify the absolute abundance of each unique TCRbeta CDR3 rearrangement, sequence reads were collapsed and filtered. For each sample, productive Simpson clonality was calculated as the square root of Simpson's diversity index across productive rearrangements. TCRdb mirrors the immuneACCESS table, restricted to in-frame sequences. Some clones are absent from its copies; in checked studies, under half trace to an unresolved V gene, and the reason for the others is unknown. V and J calls and clone size follow that table, whereas D and trimming were derived from the DNA. The sample data list roughly 60,000 clones, and 88% of these were observed just once. The ten biggest clones cover approximately 3.4% of the sample.

V ends up 3 bases short and J 0 bases short, with an unmatched junction base count of 6. Per the germline V gene, SGHTS is the CDR1 and YDEGEE is the CDR2. Counted from cysteine to phenylalanine, this CDR3 has 16 amino acids. The read is trimmed to its CDR3 DNA, 48 bases read in frame from base 1. Results and caveats for the whole study, not just this receptor: The amount of clinical and demographic metadata varied by source and participant and was provided uncurated.

Remarks on this clone: Its antigen is currently not known. It has no much larger one-base neighbor in the sample; base qualities were not kept.

Each collaborating institution followed its own protocols to collect whole blood in K2EDTA tubes. Collaborator samples were shipped for TCRbeta analysis as frozen whole blood, isolated PBMCs, or DNA extracted from either sample type. Recombination linked TRBV5-8 to TRBJ2-3; 8 central bases correspond to TRBD2. The source of this sequence is a man aged 50 or older with active COVID-19. Material: peripheral blood. CDR3 sequence: CASSSGGGLSTDTQYF. The DNA is as follows: TGTGCCAGCAGCTCGGGGGGGGGACTTAGCACAGATACGCAGTATTTT.